One sample yielded the 24 T cell receptor beta chains listed below, sequenced in a study of blood T cell repertoires in COVID-19. The assay was immunoSEQ multiplex PCR, and TCRdb's table has in-frame clones only and misses some. The sample records around 480,000 clones, approximately 90% being singletons. Sequenced: PBMCs or T cells enriched from blood (not recorded which). Receptor source: a woman between 18 and 30 years old who had recovered from COVID-19.

V and J are TRBV7-2 and TRBJ2-2, with D possibly being TRBD2 (6 bases). CDR3 length: 14 residues. The germline V gene encodes CDR1 SGHTA and CDR2 FQGNSA. This CDR3 reads CALGRGLNTGELFF. In DNA, the CDR3 is TGTGCGTTGGGGCGGGGCCTGAACACCGGGGAGCTGTTTTTT.

The count of this clone is one. In DNA form, the CDR3 reads TGCGCCAGCAGCTTGACGGGACAGGGTGGTCAGCCCCAGCATTTT. It yields the protein CASSLTGQGGQPQHF. The J gene is TRBJ1-5, the V gene TRBV5-1; 9 positions agree with TRBD1. The CDR3 sequence is 15 residues long. V shed 1 base, J shed 6 bases, and the junction held 5 bases outside the gene matches. The germline gives CDR1 SGHRS, CDR2 YFSETQ.

The gene calls are TRBV10-2 and TRBJ2-1; 8 nucleotides align to TRBD2. CDR3 size: 14 residues. Germline V lookup: CDR1 WSHSY, CDR2 SAAADI. The J segment lost 15 bases and the V segment lost 2 bases, leaving 12 bases of the junction unmatched. The CDR3 DNA sequence: TGCGCCAGCAGTGAGATTGGACTAGCATCCAGCGGGTTCTTC. Translated: CASSEIGLASSGFF.

V gene TRBV27 combines with J gene TRBJ1-2; TRBD1 aligns across 8 bases. Looked up from germline, CDR1 is MNHEY and CDR2 is SMNVEV (reference sequence). V shed 4 bases, J shed 8 bases, and the junction held 12 bases outside the gene matches. The CDR3 has 15 residues. For the CDR3, the DNA is TGTGCCAGCAGTTCCCTTTGGACAGGGACTTGGGGCTACACCTTC. This encodes CASSSLWTGTWGYTF.

The chain has TRBV19 and TRBJ2-7; 8 bases are a match to TRBD1. The CDR3 covers 17 residues. From germline, CDR1 is LNHDA and CDR2 SQIVND (reference sequence). The V and J ends lost 1 base and 0 bases, in that order; junction bases with no gene match: 8. CDR3 DNA sequence: TGTGCCAGTAGTATAGTTCTGACAGGGGAGAGCTCCTACGAGCAGTACTTC. Its translation is CASSIVLTGESSYEQYF.

The chain carries TRBV11-3 and TRBJ2-7; D is possibly TRBD2 (7 bases). The CDR3 consists of 13 residues. The germline V gene has CDR1 SGHNT and CDR2 YENEEA. Trimming took 1 base from V and 6 from J, leaving 10 bases between them. DNA for the CDR3: TGTGCCAGCAGCTTAGGGGGGGGCGGCGAGCAGTACTTC. Protein sequence: CASSLGGGGEQYF.

The rearrangement links TRBV14 to TRBJ2-3; 8 nucleotides agree with TRBD2. The J segment lost 0 bases and the V segment lost 1 base, leaving 9 bases of the junction unmatched. Germline V gene data show CDR1 as SGHDN and CDR2 as FVKESK. The CDR3 runs 18 residues. The CDR3 DNA reads TGTGCCAGCAGCCAAGCCCATCGGCCTAGCGGGAGCACAGATACGCAGTATTTT. This encodes CASSQAHRPSGSTDTQYF.

In DNA form, the CDR3 reads TGTGCCGCATACTCCGGAGGGTCGGGCACTGAAGCTTTCTTT. Its translation: CAAYSGGSGTEAFF. The chain employs TRBV28 and TRBJ1-1; D gene ambiguous. The CDR3 has 14 amino acids. Germline CDR1 reads MDHEN; CDR2 reads SYDVKM. Trimming removed 11 bases from V and 4 bases from J, with 20 bases in between.

This rearrangement joins TRBV2 to TRBJ2-3; tentatively, D is TRBD1 (8 bases). Germline loops: CDR1 SNHLY, CDR2 FYNNEI. The CDR3 loop spans 16 amino acids. V was trimmed by 5 bases and J by 4 bases, leaving 19 bases between them. This CDR3 is CASSLLVQGGADTQYF. As DNA, the CDR3 is TGTGCCAGCAGTTTGTTGGTACAGGGGGGGGCAGATACGCAGTATTTT.

The rearrangement uses TRBV18 and TRBJ1-6; D possibly corresponds to TRBD1 (6 bases). This CDR3 is built from 14 residues. The V gene lost 3 bases and the J gene lost 5 bases, with 8 bases spanning the gap. Germline V gene lookup returns CDR1 KGHSH and CDR2 LQKENI. Written as DNA, the CDR3 is TGTGCCAGCTCACCCGACAGGAATAATTCACCCCTCCACTTT. Amino acid sequence: CASSPDRNNSPLHF.

This clone appeared a single time. The genes are TRBV5-4 and TRBJ2-2; the D gene is possibly TRBD2 (6 bases). Trimming removed 3 bases from V and 1 base from J, with 10 bases in between. Germline lookup yields CDR1 SGHNT and CDR2 YYREEE (reference sequence). The CDR3 extends over 15 amino acids. The CDR3 region has the DNA TGTGCCAGCAGCTGGGAAGCGGGGAACACCGGGGAGCTGTTTTTT. It is translated as CASSWEAGNTGELFF.

This chain links TRBV4-2 with TRBJ2-2; 8 bases fit TRBD1. Germline V lookup: CDR1 LGHNA, CDR2 YNFKEQ. V shed 3 bases, J shed 8 bases, and the junction held 11 bases outside the gene matches. This CDR3 is 16 amino acids long. This CDR3 is CASSHLSGQGSGELFF. The CDR3, as DNA: TGTGCCAGCAGCCACCTATCTGGACAGGGCAGTGGGGAGCTGTTTTTT.

This chain uses TRBV2 with TRBJ1-1, with a tentative D call TRBD1 (5 bases). V dropped 4 bases and J dropped 5 bases, with 14 bases sitting between them. CDR3 length equals 14 residues. Germline V gene lookup returns CDR1 SNHLY and CDR2 FYNNEI. CDR3 nucleotides: TGTGCCAGCAGTGTATGGGGGAGGTCAACTGAAGCTTTCTTT. It specifies CASSVWGRSTEAFF.

V usage is TRBV7-8 and J usage is TRBJ2-1; the D is unclear. The CDR3 runs to 14 residues. The V end was cut by 2 bases, the J end by 0 bases, with 5 bases between. CDR1 and CDR2 from the germline V gene are SGHVS and FQNEAQ. The CDR3 reads CASSLWSSYNEQFF. CDR3 sequence (DNA): TGTGCCAGCAGCTTATGGAGCTCCTACAATGAGCAGTTCTTC.

The chain couples TRBV4-1 to TRBJ1-1; a weak D match, TRBD1 (6 bases). The CDR3 runs 14 residues. Germline values: CDR1 MGHRA, CDR2 YSYEKL. Trimming removed 2 bases from V and 5 bases from J, with 12 bases in between. The CDR3 protein is CASSQIARGTEAFF. In DNA, the CDR3 is TGCGCCAGCAGCCAAATTGCTAGGGGGACTGAAGCTTTCTTT.

The chain couples TRBV5-1 to TRBJ2-2; 8 nucleotides align to TRBD1. The length of the CDR3 is 14 residues. V lost 7 bases, J lost 7 bases, and 9 bases stayed unmatched. Germline CDR1 SGHRS, CDR2 YFSETQ. CDR3 residues: CASGGRGPYGELFF. The CDR3, as DNA: TGCGCCAGCGGGGGCAGGGGGCCGTACGGGGAGCTGTTTTTT.

The chain couples TRBV11-3 to TRBJ2-5; the D gene is possibly TRBD1 (6 bases). The germline CDR1 and CDR2 sequences are SGHNT and YENEEA. V dropped 5 bases and J dropped 1 base, with 8 bases sitting between them. CDR3 length: 13 amino acids. CDR3 bases: TGTGCCAGCAGCCAGGGGTCCCAAGAGACCCAGTACTTC. Translating gives CASSQGSQETQYF.

The J gene is TRBJ2-7, the V gene TRBV13; a possible D gene is TRBD1 (5 bases). Trimming pared 6 bases from V and 4 bases from J, leaving 7 bases between. The CDR3 contains 11 residues. CDR1 and CDR2 (germline): PRHDT, FYEKMQ (reference sequence). CDR3 DNA: TGTGCCAGCAGTCAGGGATACGAGCAGTACTTC. Amino acid sequence: CASSQGYEQYF.

The V call is TRBV18, the J call TRBJ1-1, with TRBD1 matching 9 bases. Germline CDR1 and CDR2: KGHSH and LQKENI. This CDR3 spans 13 amino acids. V trimming: 3 bases; J trimming: 8 bases; junction bases outside the gene matches: 4. CDR3 region: CASSPSGTGEAFF. The CDR3 DNA follows: TGTGCCAGCTCACCCTCCGGGACAGGGGAAGCTTTCTTT.

This chain links TRBV6-5 with TRBJ2-3, with 9 bases matching TRBD2. Unmatched junction bases numbered 11, after V lost 9 bases and J lost 4 bases. Germline CDR1 is MNHEY and CDR2 is SVGAGI. The CDR3 is 15 amino acids. The CDR3 reads CASCAGLALSDTQYF. CDR3 in DNA: TGTGCCAGTTGCGCCGGACTAGCGCTCTCAGATACGCAGTATTTT.

This chain connects TRBV27 to TRBJ2-5; possible D gene TRBD1, 5 bases. Per germline, CDR1 MNHEY and CDR2 SMNVEV (reference sequence). V was pared by 8 bases and J by 4 bases, with 17 bases between. This CDR3 has 14 residues. This CDR3 is CASGAVLAGETQYF. In DNA, the CDR3 is TGTGCCAGCGGGGCTGTTTTAGCAGGAGAGACCCAGTACTTC.

This chain joins TRBV27 and TRBJ1-6; D unclear. CDR1 and CDR2 from the germline V gene are MNHEY and SMNVEV (reference sequence). V lost 6 bases, J lost 9 bases, and 18 bases lay in between. The CDR3 totals 15 residues. The chain's CDR3 is CASRPLRTSGSPLHF. DNA for the CDR3: TGTGCCAGCAGACCACTTAGGACCAGCGGTTCACCCCTCCACTTT.

For this clone: The sample has other DNA sequences that encode this CDR3 too. The rearrangement links TRBV6-5 to TRBJ1-3; possible D gene TRBD1, 5 bases. This CDR3 comprises 15 residues. V was clipped by 7 bases and J by 0 bases, with 13 bases between them. Germline CDR1 MNHEY, CDR2 SVGAGI. CDR3 nucleotides: TGTGCCAGCATCCCACGGGGGGGCTCTGGAAACACCATATATTTT. It is translated as CASIPRGGSGNTIYF.

The V and J genes are TRBV5-1 and TRBJ1-2; the D is unclear. Germline CDR1 is SGHRS and CDR2 is YFSETQ. Deletions cut 1 base from V and 6 bases from J, with 13 bases between. This CDR3 spans 14 amino acids. In nucleotides, the CDR3 is TGCGCCAGCAGCTTGATGGCCCCACGGGATGGCTACACCTTC. Residues: CASSLMAPRDGYTF.